Shown below are 18 T cell receptor beta chains from a single sample sequenced in a study of cytomegalovirus exposure and HLA in healthy donors. The PCR ran on 60 Vbeta and 13 Jbeta primers. Profiled with immunoSEQ multiplex PCR; TCRdb holds only in-frame clones, not every one. The sample yields roughly 150,000 clones, about four fifths seen once. The sequencing sample was made of PBMCs. These receptors were obtained from a male donor in good health and CMV-seronegative.

The DNA for the CDR3 is TGTGCCAGTAGCAAACCGGGACAGGGGGATTCCAGGGAGACCCAGTACTTC. This gives the protein CASSKPGQGDSRETQYF. V and J are TRBV19 and TRBJ2-5, with 11 bases aligning to TRBD1. Germline values: CDR1 LNHDA, CDR2 SQIVND (reference sequence). J lost 5 bases, V lost 6 bases, and 14 bases had no gene match. CDR3 length equals 17 residues. The full variable domain, completed using reference TRBV19 and TRBJ2-5, is DGGITQSPKYLFRKEGQNVTLSCEQNLNHDAMYWYRQDPGQGLRLIYYSQIVNDFQKGDIAEGYSVSREKKESFPLTVTSAQKNPTAFYLCASSKPGQGDSRETQYFGPGTRLLVL.

This CDR3 reads CASSPDRTDTQYF. As DNA, the CDR3 is TGTGCCAGCTCACCGGACAGAACAGATACGCAGTATTTT. V usage is TRBV18 and J usage is TRBJ2-3, with D maybe TRBD1 (6 bases). CDR1 is KGHSH, CDR2 LQKENI, per germline. V lost 3 bases and J lost 3, with 7 bases in between. This CDR3 comprises 13 residues.

DNA of the CDR3: TGCGCCAGCGGTCTACAGAAGAACACTGAAGCTTTCTTT. It translates to CASGLQKNTEAFF. The gene calls are TRBV10-2 and TRBJ1-1, with unresolved D. V was clipped by 8 bases and J by 1 base, with 11 bases between them. The CDR3 extends over 13 amino acids. CDR1 WSHSY and CDR2 SAAADI come from the germline V gene.

Only a few counts were recorded for this clone. CDR3 nucleotides: TGTGCCAGCAGCGAACAGGGTGGGGGCACTGAAGCTTTCTTT. It is translated as CASSEQGGGTEAFF. The chain links TRBV14 to TRBJ1-1; a weak D match, TRBD1 (6 bases). Trimming removed 5 bases from V and 4 bases from J, with 14 bases in between. From germline, CDR1 is SGHDN and CDR2 FVKESK. This CDR3 has 14 residues.

This clone has just one count. V usage is TRBV5-8 and J usage is TRBJ1-2; TRBD1 matches at 9 bases. This CDR3 spans 15 amino acids. Losses at the gene ends were 0 bases for V and 4 bases for J; bases not matched to a gene: 4. Looked up from germline, CDR1 is SGHTS and CDR2 is YDEGEE. CDR3 amino acids: CASSLAGQGSYGYTF. DNA of the CDR3: TGTGCCAGCAGCTTGGCTGGACAGGGGAGCTATGGCTACACCTTC. Supplemented by reference TRBV5-8 and TRBJ1-2, the full variable domain reads EAGVTQSPTHLIKTRGQQATLRCSPISGHTSVYWYQQALGLGLQFLLWYDEGEERNRGNFPPRFSGRQFPNYSSELNVNALELEDSALYLCASSLAGQGSYGYTFGSGTRLTVV.

This chain connects TRBV9 to TRBJ2-3, with TRBD2 matching over 10 bases. Per germline, CDR1 SGDLS and CDR2 YYNGEE. The CDR3 loop spans 16 amino acids. V shed 0 bases and J 2 bases; nucleotides not matched to a gene: 3. In DNA form, the CDR3 reads TGTGCCAGCAGCGTAGAAGGACTAGCGGTCACAGATACGCAGTATTTT. This sequence encodes CASSVEGLAVTDTQYF.

The chain links TRBV4-1 to TRBJ1-2; TRBD1 matches at 7 bases. Germline trimming cut 0 bases from V and 3 bases from J; bases unmatched to any gene: 4. This CDR3 spans 15 amino acids. CDR1 and CDR2 from the germline V gene are MGHRA and YSYEKL. The CDR3 nucleotides are TGCGCCAGCAGCCAAGACCGAGACAGGGACTATGGCTACACCTTC. It codes for CASSQDRDRDYGYTF.

CDR3 sequence: CASRAWVGGYGYTF. In DNA, the CDR3 is TGTGCCAGCAGAGCATGGGTAGGGGGTTATGGCTACACCTTC. The chain is built from TRBV2 and TRBJ1-2, with D possibly TRBD1 on 6 matching bases. Trimming shortened V by 6 bases and J by 5 bases, and 16 bases separated the two germline ends. This CDR3 comprises 14 residues. From germline, CDR1 is SNHLY and CDR2 FYNNEI.

As regards this clone: Different DNA sequences within this sample yield the same CDR3. The J gene is TRBJ2-1, the V gene TRBV5-6, with 7 bases fitting TRBD1. Germline V CDR1 and CDR2: SGHDT, YYEEEE. Trimming at V came to 4 bases and at J to 4 bases, leaving 8 bases not matched to a gene. The CDR3 totals 15 residues. The CDR3 DNA sequence: TGTGCCAGCAGCCTAGACAGGGTATCTTACAATGAGCAGTTCTTC. Residues: CASSLDRVSYNEQFF.

V usage is TRBV5-4 and J usage is TRBJ2-1; 13 nucleotides agree with TRBD2. This CDR3 is 17 amino acids long. The junction had 7 bases not matched to a gene; V was cut back by 4 bases and J by 3 bases. Germline lookup yields CDR1 SGHNT and CDR2 YYREEE (reference sequence). CDR3 region: CASSPGLAGAHYNEQFF. The CDR3 DNA reads as TGTGCCAGCAGCCCCGGACTAGCGGGGGCCCACTACAATGAGCAGTTCTTC. Drawing the rest from reference TRBV5-4 and TRBJ2-1, the complete variable domain is ETGVTQSPTHLIKTRGQQVTLRCSSQSGHNTVSWYQQALGQGPQFIFQYYREEENGRGNFPPRFSGLQFPNYSSELNVNALELDDSALYLCASSPGLAGAHYNEQFFGPGTRLTVL.

The V gene is TRBV7-2, the J gene TRBJ2-3; 8 bases fit TRBD2. The germline V gene encodes CDR1 SGHTA and CDR2 FQGNSA. The CDR3 sequence is 13 residues long. V shed 3 bases and J 5 bases; nucleotides not matched to a gene: 1. CDR3 residues: CASSLLAGDTQYF. The CDR3 DNA reads as TGTGCCAGCAGCTTGCTAGCGGGAGATACGCAGTATTTT.

The chain couples TRBV2 to TRBJ1-5, with TRBD1 as a possible D gene (6 bases). The CDR3 is 15 amino acids. V was clipped by 8 bases and J by 7 bases, with 21 bases between them. CDR1 is SNHLY, CDR2 FYNNEI, per germline. This CDR3 reads CASLEEQGLYQPQHF. The CDR3 nucleotides read TGTGCCAGCCTGGAGGAACAGGGTCTATACCAGCCCCAGCATTTT.

J is TRBJ1-3 and V is TRBV7-6; D ambiguous. Germline values: CDR1 SGHVS, CDR2 FNYEAQ. Between the trimmed V and J ends, which lost 2 bases and 2 bases, there was a span of 13 bases. The CDR3 loop spans 16 amino acids. The CDR3 DNA sequence: TGTGCCAGCAGCTTAATGTCGGGTGGTGCTGGAAACACCATATATTTT. It encodes CASSLMSGGAGNTIYF.

V usage is TRBV6-5 and J usage is TRBJ1-5, with TRBD1 matching over 7 bases. The J segment lost 5 bases and the V segment lost 6 bases, leaving 4 bases of the junction unmatched. Germline loops: CDR1 MNHEY, CDR2 SVGAGI. The CDR3 has 13 residues. In nucleotides, the CDR3 is TGTGCCAGCAGGCCTGACAGGGATCAGCCCCAGCATTTT. It is translated as CASRPDRDQPQHF.

The chain employs TRBV7-6 and TRBJ2-1; no reliable D call. V was pared by 2 bases and J by 7 bases, with 12 bases between. The CDR3 contains 14 residues. Per the germline V gene, CDR1 is SGHVS and CDR2 is FNYEAQ. The CDR3, as DNA: TGTGCCAGCAGCTTACCCTACCGGCGGAATGAGCAGTTCTTC. Translated: CASSLPYRRNEQFF. The variable domain in full, completed from reference TRBV7-6 and TRBJ2-1, reads GAGVSQSPRYKVTKRGQDVALRCDPISGHVSLYWYRQALGQGPEFLTYFNYEAQQDKSGLPNDRFSAERPEGSISTLTIQRTEQRDSAMYRCASSLPYRRNEQFFGPGTRLTVL.

The chain carries TRBV7-8 and TRBJ2-1; D may be TRBD1 (5 bases). The V and J ends lost 4 bases and 12 bases respectively, with 19 bases between them. Germline CDR1 is SGHVS and CDR2 is FQNEAQ. This CDR3 has 14 residues. CDR3 amino acids: CASSSPLGRPWQFF. Here the CDR3 DNA reads TGTGCCAGCAGCTCTCCCCTGGGGCGGCCGTGGCAGTTCTTC.

In its sample, this clone was seen a few times. The chain links TRBV6-5 to TRBJ2-7; maybe TRBD2 (6 bases). Per germline, CDR1 MNHEY and CDR2 SVGAGI. This CDR3 is built from 14 residues. V lost 4 bases to trimming and J lost 7 bases, with 17 bases between them. The CDR3 protein is CASSWGGEAREQYF. CDR3 bases: TGTGCCAGCAGTTGGGGCGGGGAGGCCCGAGAGCAGTACTTC.

The V and J genes are TRBV29-1 and TRBJ2-1, with TRBD2 matching over 7 bases. Germline-derived CDR1 and CDR2 are SQVTM and ANQGSEA. This CDR3 has 13 residues. V lost 5 bases, J lost 7 bases, and 8 bases stayed unmatched. The CDR3 spells CSVRRLADNEQFF. The DNA of the CDR3 is TGCAGCGTTCGGCGGCTAGCGGATAATGAGCAGTTCTTC.